Only one count was recorded for the clone carrying this TCR beta chain. Original data processing: Cell counts per sample came from amplifying reference gene primers. Profiling relied on immunoSEQ multiplex PCR, and the TCRdb table lists in-frame clones only, not all of them. V, J and clone size are taken as reported in that table, and D and trimming were inferred from the DNA itself. The data contain roughly 440,000 clones, approximately 88% of them singletons. CDR3 size: 16 residues. V shed 3 bases and J 7 bases; nucleotides not matched to a gene: 11. Germline loops: CDR1 SGHDT, CDR2 YYEEEE. The sample originates from a study of blood T cell repertoires in COVID-19. Seattle patients were enrolled while actively infected and followed longitudinally.

Sequenced sample: peripheral blood. The TCR sequence derives from a woman in her forties or fifties with COVID-19, enrolled during active disease. The chain combines TRBV5-6 with TRBJ1-5, with 9 bases matching TRBD1. For the CDR3, the DNA is TGTGCCAGCAGCTCAGCAACAGGGGGCGCGACCCAGCCCCAGCATTTT. Amino acid sequence: CASSSATGGATQPQHF.